These T cell receptor beta chains were read from a single sample in a study of OX40 agonist ivuxolimab in advanced cancers. Some clones are missing from TCRdb's copy, which holds only in-frame ones; the method was immunoSEQ multiplex PCR. The data contain about 21,000 clones, around three quarters of them seen just once; the ten biggest clones take up about 30%. Sequenced material: CD4+ or CD8+ T cells sorted from blood, taken in a trial of the OX40 agonist ivuxolimab. The receptor source for this set is an adult with an advanced solid tumor such as melanoma, head and neck, liver or kidney cancer. CDR3s include the opening cysteine and the closing phenylalanine or tryptophan. D genes are given only for firm matches. Part of the rows lack a size; the others show once, few, many or a class for expanded clones.

D: TRBD1; V: TRBV7-9; J: TRBJ1-5; size: NA; DNA: TGTGCCAGCAGCGGACAGGGCAATCAGCCCCAGCATTTT; CDR3: CASSGQGNQPQHF
D: NA; V: TRBV14; J: TRBJ2-6; size: NA; DNA: TGTGCCAGCAGCCATCCAAGGGAGTCTGGGGCCAACGTCCTGACTTTC; CDR3: CASSHPRESGANVLTF
D: TRBD2; V: TRBV6-5; J: TRBJ2-5; size: NA; DNA: TGTGCCAGCAGTTACCCCCGGGGGACTAGAGGGGAGACCCAGTACTTC; CDR3: CASSYPRGTRGETQYF
D: TRBD1; V: TRBV5-1; J: TRBJ2-3; size: NA; DNA: TGCGCCAGCAGCTTGGCGACAGGGGGCACTGATACGCAGTATTTT; CDR3: CASSLATGGTDTQYF
D: NA; V: TRBV5-1; J: TRBJ2-1; size: NA; DNA: TGCGCCAGCAGCTTGGGGGCTGGGCGCAATGAGCAGTTCTTC; CDR3: CASSLGAGRNEQFF
D: TRBD1; V: TRBV19; J: TRBJ1-2; size: once; DNA: TGTGCCAGTCACCCGGGACAGGGGGTTATGTATGGCTACACCTTC; CDR3: CASHPGQGVMYGYTF
D: NA; V: TRBV6-5; J: TRBJ1-1; size: few; DNA: TGTGCCAGCAGGAGCCTGAGGGAAGCTTTCTTT; CDR3: CASRSLREAFF
D: NA; V: TRBV5-1; J: TRBJ2-2; size: NA; DNA: TGCGCCAGCAGCTATACAGGGACCGGGGAGCTGTTTTTT; CDR3: CASSYTGTGELFF
D: TRBD2; V: TRBV5-4; J: TRBJ2-1; size: NA; DNA: TGTGCCAGCAGCCATCCTCTAGCGGGGGGGCCCGGTGAGCAGTTCTTC; CDR3: CASSHPLAGGPGEQFF
D: NA; V: TRBV7-8; J: TRBJ1-1; size: NA; DNA: TGTGCCAGCAGCCCGGGGGCAGGGAATGAAGCTTTCTTT; CDR3: CASSPGAGNEAFF
D: NA; V: TRBV5-1; J: TRBJ2-7; size: NA; DNA: TGCGCCAGCAGCTTGGGTCAGACCTTCGGCTCCTACGAGCAGTACTTC; CDR3: CASSLGQTFGSYEQYF
D: NA; V: TRBV7-9; J: TRBJ1-2; size: NA; DNA: TGTGCCAGCATAACAGGTCCCGCTGGTGGCTACACCTTC; CDR3: CASITGPAGGYTF
D: NA; V: TRBV11-2; J: TRBJ1-1; size: many; DNA: TGTGCCAGCAGCTTAGGGACAACGAACACTGAAGCTTTCTTT; CDR3: CASSLGTTNTEAFF
D: NA; V: TRBV11-2; J: TRBJ2-7; size: NA; DNA: TGTGCCAGCAGCCCCCGGGGGTACGAGCAGTACTTC; CDR3: CASSPRGYEQYF
D: TRBD2; V: TRBV30; J: TRBJ2-7; size: many; DNA: TGTGCCTGGAGTCCCGTGGGGCGGGGGACTAGCGGGGTGAGCTCCTACGAGCAGTACTTC; CDR3: CAWSPVGRGTSGVSSYEQYF
D: NA; V: TRBV6-6; J: TRBJ2-1; size: NA; DNA: TGTGCCAGCAGTTCGCTGAGGGGATGGAACAATGAGCAGTTCTTC; CDR3: CASSSLRGWNNEQFF
D: NA; V: TRBV27; J: TRBJ2-5; size: NA; DNA: TGTGCCAGCAGTCCAGACTGGGAGACCCAGTACTTC; CDR3: CASSPDWETQYF
D: TRBD1; V: TRBV19; J: TRBJ2-7; size: NA; DNA: TGTGCCAGTAGTATAGGGACAGGGGATTCGGACGAGCAGTACTTC; CDR3: CASSIGTGDSDEQYF
D: NA; V: TRBV2; J: TRBJ2-7; size: NA; DNA: TGTGCCAGCAGTGAAGTGACAGATCCGAACTACGAGCAGTACTTC; CDR3: CASSEVTDPNYEQYF
D: NA; V: TRBV10-3; J: TRBJ2-5; size: NA; DNA: TGTGCCATCAGGACCGGGACCGAAGAGACCCAGTACTTC; CDR3: CAIRTGTEETQYF
D: TRBD1; V: TRBV10-1; J: TRBJ2-3; size: few; DNA: TGCGCCAGCAGAGGACAGGGCAGATATTTT; CDR3: CASRGQGRYF
D: NA; V: TRBV19; J: TRBJ1-6; size: NA; DNA: TGTGCCAGTACCCCGACAGATGGGGGGGGAACCTATAATTCACCCCTCCACTTT; CDR3: CASTPTDGGGTYNSPLHF
D: NA; V: TRBV5-1; J: TRBJ2-7; size: NA; DNA: TGCGCCAGCAGCTTGGCAGGGGTGCACGAGCAGTACTTC; CDR3: CASSLAGVHEQYF
D: NA; V: TRBV5-6; J: TRBJ2-1; size: NA; DNA: TGTGCCAGCAGCGAGGGACCGATCTACAATGAGCAGTTCTTC; CDR3: CASSEGPIYNEQFF
D: NA; V: TRBV19; J: TRBJ1-4; size: NA; DNA: TGTGCCAGTAGTATTTGGGACGGCTGGAATGAAAAACTGTTTTTT; CDR3: CASSIWDGWNEKLFF
D: NA; V: TRBV19; J: TRBJ2-7; size: NA; DNA: TGTGCCAGTAGTATAGAACAGGGCTACGAGCAGTACTTC; CDR3: CASSIEQGYEQYF
D: TRBD2; V: TRBV19; J: TRBJ2-1; size: NA; DNA: TGTGCCAGTAGTAGAGCGGGAGCCTACAATGAGCAGTTCTTC; CDR3: CASSRAGAYNEQFF
D: TRBD1; V: TRBV15; J: TRBJ2-7; size: NA; DNA: TGTGCCACCAGCAGGGACAGGGGGCTCCACGAGCAGTACTTC; CDR3: CATSRDRGLHEQYF